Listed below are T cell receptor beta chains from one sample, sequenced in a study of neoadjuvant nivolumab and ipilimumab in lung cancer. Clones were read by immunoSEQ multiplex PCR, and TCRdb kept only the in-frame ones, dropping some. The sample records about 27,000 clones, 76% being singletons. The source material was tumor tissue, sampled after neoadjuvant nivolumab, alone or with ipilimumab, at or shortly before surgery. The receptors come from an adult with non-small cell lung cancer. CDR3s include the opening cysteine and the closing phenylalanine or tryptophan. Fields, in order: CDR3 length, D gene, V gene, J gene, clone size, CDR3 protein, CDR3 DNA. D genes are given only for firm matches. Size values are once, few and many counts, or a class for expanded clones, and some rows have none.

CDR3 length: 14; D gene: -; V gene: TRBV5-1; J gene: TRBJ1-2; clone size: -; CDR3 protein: CASSLGGGVYGYTF; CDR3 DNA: TGCGCCAGCAGCTTGGGTGGGGGCGTCTATGGCTACACCTTC
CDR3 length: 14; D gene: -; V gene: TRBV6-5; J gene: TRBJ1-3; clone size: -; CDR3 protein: CASSDTRSGNTIYF; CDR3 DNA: TGTGCCAGCAGTGACACCCGCTCTGGAAACACCATATATTTT
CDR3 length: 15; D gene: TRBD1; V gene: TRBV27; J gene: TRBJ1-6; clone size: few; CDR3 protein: CASSLLGQENSPLHF; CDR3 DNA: TGTGCCAGCAGTTTACTGGGACAGGAAAATTCACCCCTCCACTTT
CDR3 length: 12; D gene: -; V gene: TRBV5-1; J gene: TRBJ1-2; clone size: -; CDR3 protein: CASSLGPYGYTF; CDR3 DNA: TGCGCCAGCAGCTTGGGCCCTTATGGCTACACCTTC
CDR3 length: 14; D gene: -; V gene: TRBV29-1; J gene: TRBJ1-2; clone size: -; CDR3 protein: CSVEVVAGDYGYTF; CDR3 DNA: TGCAGCGTTGAAGTTGTGGCTGGGGACTATGGCTACACCTTC
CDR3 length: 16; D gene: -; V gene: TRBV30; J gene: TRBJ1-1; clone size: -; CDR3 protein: CAWSGGTSGVNTEAFF; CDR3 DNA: TGTGCCTGGAGTGGAGGAACCTCGGGAGTGAACACTGAAGCTTTCTTT
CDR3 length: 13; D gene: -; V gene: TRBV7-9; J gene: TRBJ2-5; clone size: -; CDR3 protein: CASSRGAQETQYF; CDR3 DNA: TGTGCCAGCAGCCGGGGGGCCCAAGAGACCCAGTACTTC
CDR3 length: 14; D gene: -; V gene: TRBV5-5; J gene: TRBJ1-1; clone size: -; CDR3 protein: CASSTSGVQTEAFF; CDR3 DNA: TGTGCCAGCAGCACTTCAGGGGTTCAGACTGAAGCTTTCTTT
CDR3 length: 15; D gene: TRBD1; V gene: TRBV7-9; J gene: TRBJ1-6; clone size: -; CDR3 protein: CASSLATGARSPLHF; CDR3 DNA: TGTGCCAGCAGCTTAGCTACAGGGGCCAGGTCACCCCTCCACTTT
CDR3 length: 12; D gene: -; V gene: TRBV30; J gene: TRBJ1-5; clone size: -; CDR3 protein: CAWSVMDQPQHF; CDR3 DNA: TGTGCCTGGAGTGTAATGGACCAGCCCCAGCATTTT
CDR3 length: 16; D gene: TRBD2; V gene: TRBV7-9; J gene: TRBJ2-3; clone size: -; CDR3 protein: CASSLTRAGGTDTQYF; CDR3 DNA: TGTGCCAGCAGCCTAACCCGAGCGGGGGGCACAGATACGCAGTATTTT
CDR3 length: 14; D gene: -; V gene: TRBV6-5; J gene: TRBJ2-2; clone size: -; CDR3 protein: CASSYSMSIRELFF; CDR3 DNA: TGTGCCAGCAGTTACTCGATGTCAATCAGGGAGCTGTTTTTT
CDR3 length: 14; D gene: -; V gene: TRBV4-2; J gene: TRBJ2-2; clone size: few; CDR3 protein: CASSQPQNTGELFF; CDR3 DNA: TGTGCCAGCAGCCAACCACAGAACACCGGGGAGCTGTTTTTT
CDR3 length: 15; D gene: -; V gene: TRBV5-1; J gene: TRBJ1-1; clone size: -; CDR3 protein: CASSLAGSMNTEAFF; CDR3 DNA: TGCGCCAGCAGCTTGGCGGGCTCCATGAACACTGAAGCTTTCTTT
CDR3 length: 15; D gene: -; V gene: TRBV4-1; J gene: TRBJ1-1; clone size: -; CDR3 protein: CASSQEKGMNTEAFF; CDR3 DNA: TGCGCCAGCAGCCAAGAGAAAGGGATGAACACTGAAGCTTTCTTT
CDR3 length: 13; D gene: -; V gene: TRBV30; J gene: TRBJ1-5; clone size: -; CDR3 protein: CAWSAQGGQPQHF; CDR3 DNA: TGTGCCTGGAGTGCACAGGGTGGTCAGCCCCAGCATTTT
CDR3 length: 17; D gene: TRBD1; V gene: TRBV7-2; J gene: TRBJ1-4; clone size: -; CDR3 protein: CASSLGRGTVSNEKLFF; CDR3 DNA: TGTGCCAGCAGCTTAGGCCGTGGGACAGTTTCTAATGAAAAACTGTTTTTT
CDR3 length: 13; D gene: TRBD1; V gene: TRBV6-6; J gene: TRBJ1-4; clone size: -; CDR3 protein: CAIRAGGNEKLFF; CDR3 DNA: TGTGCCATTCGTGCAGGGGGTAATGAAAAACTGTTTTTT
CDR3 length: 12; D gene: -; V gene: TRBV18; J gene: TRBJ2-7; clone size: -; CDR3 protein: CASSPSSYEQYF; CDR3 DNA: TGTGCCAGCTCACCGAGCTCCTACGAGCAGTACTTC
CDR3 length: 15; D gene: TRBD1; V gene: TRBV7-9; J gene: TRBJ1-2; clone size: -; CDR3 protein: CASSLGQGANYGYTF; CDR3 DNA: TGTGCCAGCAGCTTAGGACAGGGGGCTAACTATGGCTACACCTTC